This section outlines one TCR beta chain sequence together with its context. The method was immunoSEQ multiplex PCR; TCRdb's version includes in-frame clones alone and lacks a portion of them. The profile shows 80,000 or so clones, about 98% of them singletons. This sample is drawn from a study of technical replicates of blood from a few donors. The CDR3 covers 13 residues. Germline CDR1 is LNHNV and CDR2 is YYDKDF (reference sequence). Trimming shortened V by 5 bases and J by 7 bases, and 11 bases separated the two germline ends. V is TRBV15 and J is TRBJ1-4; D is undetermined. The receptor was isolated from a human donor in good health. Sequencing was done on a sample of T cells isolated from PBMCs. CDR3 DNA: TGTGCCACCAGCTTAGGAGGGAGTGAAAAACTGTTTTTT. Amino acid sequence: CATSLGGSEKLFF.